The present TCR beta chain was sequenced within a study of T cells after yellow fever vaccination (dated by TCRdb to about 2019). Background on the whole study: Memory subsets (EM, EMRA, CM and Tscm) were sorted on a BD FACS Aria III using CD3, CD45RA, CCR7 and CD95 staining. Libraries from fractions with low cell numbers were prepared with the SMART-Seq v4 Ultra Low Input RNA kit. To track T-cell clones before and after primary and booster YFV17D yellow fever vaccination, bulk TCR alpha and beta repertoires were sequenced longitudinally. The cohort comprised two healthy male donors, one aged 18 to 30 and one aged 30 to 39 years. Blood was collected at multiple timepoints before and after primary and secondary immunization, and bulk PBMC replicates and cell subsets were isolated. Memory subsets were sorted on days 0, 15 and 45 and at 18 months after primary vaccination, and on days 0, 15 and 45 after the 30-year booster.

TCR cDNA was made using 5'RACE template switching, a step that added a universal primer site and unique molecular identifiers. Priming of cDNA synthesis was performed from both the TCR alpha and TCR beta constant segments. Two PCR steps were used to amplify libraries, with sample barcodes and sequencing adapters being added in the second step. Sequencing of libraries was performed on Illumina HiSeq 2500 (2x100 bp) or NovaSeq (2x150 bp). Under the source paper's analysis protocol: Demultiplexing of reads and collapsing into UMI consensus sequences were performed with MIGEC, and V(D)J alignment was carried out with MiXCR. Vaccine-responding clonotypes were identified with edgeR using replicate PBMC samples, with FDR below 0.01 and a log2 fold change above 5 up to day 15 being required. Each bulk clonotype received a CD4 or CD8 identity based on whether the sequenced CD4 or CD8 repertoire contained that clonotype at higher abundance. To estimate how each clone was distributed across memory phenotypes, clonotype frequencies in memory subsets were weighted by FACS-sorted cell numbers. TCRdb reworked the public reads: Q25 trimming with fastp, MiXCR clone assembly, productive beta chains retained. All rows with the same CDR3 protein become a single entry with the most common DNA and genes. The V and J calls, along with clone size, are taken from TCRdb and not from the paper's own processing. The sample includes roughly 32,000 distinct CDR3 sequences, with less than 8.5% observed a single time. About 22% of the sample is in the top ten clones.

The sample holds many counts of this clonotype. No qualities accompany the bases; no much larger clone lies one base away. Results and caveats for the whole study, not just this receptor: On day 0, almost all vaccine-responding clonotypes were found to be below detection in the sorted memory subsets. A small fraction of clonotypes appeared in both the CD4 and CD8 compartments, likely as a result of convergent recombination. Most clones expanded after primary vaccination were re-detected after the booster (around 96% of CD4 and around 88% of CD8), suggesting broad memory maintenance. Because only a couple of donors were included in the study, the extent to which the findings can be generalized is limited. Compared with the primary T-cell response, the secondary T-cell response was faster but weaker, reaching its peak on day 5 rather than on day 15. Because abundant contaminating clonotypes from the bulk population could be contained in FACS-sorted repertoires, computational filtering was required.

Taken with the paper, the label for treatment or condition translates to: live attenuated yellow fever vaccine strain. PBMCs were isolated from peripheral blood using a standard Ficoll-Paque protocol. For sorted memory subsets, RNA extraction was done with the RNeasy Micro Kit. V loses 0 bases, J loses 3 bases, and the germline ends lie 11 bases apart. Based on the germline V gene (reference sequence), the CDR1 and CDR2 sequences are DFQATT and SNEGSKA. From cysteine to phenylalanine, the CDR3 is 15 amino acids long. Only CDR3 DNA is held: 45 bases, read in frame from base 1. This material consisted of PBMCs, either bulk or a sorted T-cell subset (CD4+, CD8+, memory, or dextramer-sorted; not recorded which), taken on the day of the first yellow fever vaccination. The sequence joins TRBV20-1 to TRBJ2-2, with the D call perhaps TRBD1 or TRBD2, each one matching 6 bases. The sequence was obtained from a man younger than 30 who received the YFV17D yellow fever vaccine. The CDR3 region: CSARDWRGDTGELFF. Here is the DNA: TGCAGTGCTAGAGATTGGAGGGGGGACACCGGGGAGCTGTTTTTT.